This T cell receptor (beta chain) was recorded in a study of T cell responses to AZD1222 COVID-19 vaccine. Study-level points and caveats: Baseline antibody screening turned up just six or seven seropositive AZD1222 recipients.

The CDR3 length is 13 residues. Trimming pared 3 bases from V and 9 bases from J, leaving 13 bases between. Germline-derived CDR1 and CDR2 are SGHTS and YDEGEE. This clone turned up a few times. Its specificity is not known. Produced via immunoSEQ multiplex PCR; TCRdb's table is partial and in-frame only. The table has 97,000 or so clones, roughly nine tenths seen once; the top ten hold approximately 9%. Second-dose timings of about 4 or about 12 weeks were pooled. The V gene is TRBV5-8, the J gene TRBJ2-1, with a tentative D call TRBD2 (5 bases). The sample was peripheral blood, taken 28 days after the second AZD1222 dose. The receptor was derived from an adult who received the AZD1222 COVID-19 vaccine. The CDR3 bases are TGTGCCAGCAGCTCCCGGGAAGGGAGTGAGCAGTTCTTC. Translating it yields CASSSREGSEQFF.